This T cell receptor beta chain stems from a study of blood T cells in healthy people across ages. RNA extraction gave at least 5.5 micrograms of total RNA per sample. Through a sample-barcoded 5' primer and a J-beta primer mix, a second PCR was run for roughly 7 to 12 cycles. Through a template-switch adaptor with 12 random nucleotides, each cDNA molecule received a tag. Using its own MiXCR run on the 5' RACE reads, TCRdb lists one record per CDR3 protein. The table records some 1.4 million distinct CDR3 sequences, 42% of them present only once. A few counts support this clonotype. This TCR was sampled from a woman under 30 in good health. The sample consisted of blood.

Here the CDR3 reads CSVARRLGIDYGYTF. The CDR3 DNA sequence: TGCAGCGTCGCCCGTCGACTGGGAATTGACTATGGCTACACCTTC. The chain uses TRBV29-1 and TRBJ1-2, with D unclear. Germline V gives CDR1 SQVTM, CDR2 ANQGSEA. The CDR3 contains 15 residues. V lost 6 bases and J lost 3, with 20 bases in between.